This TCR beta chain stems from a study of control samples from healthy donors and cancer patients. The V gene's germline CDR1 is SNHLY and CDR2 FYNNEI. The CDR3 spans 13 residues. Trimming left V 7 bases short and J 5 bases short, with 15 bases between. Libraries were prepared by immunoSEQ multiplex PCR; TCRdb keeps only in-frame clonotypes and omits some of them. This sample has about 120,000 clones, with 85% to 90% found just once. Sequencing input: PBMCs. This rearrangement joins TRBV2 to TRBJ2-7, with D perhaps assigned TRBD1 or TRBD2 (5 bases each). The TCR originated in a woman between 50 and 59 years old with colorectal cancer. CDR3: CASNLRRDHEQYF. Here the CDR3 DNA reads TGTGCCAGCAATTTACGCAGGGACCACGAGCAGTACTTC. The full variable domain, in which reference TRBV2 and TRBJ2-7 provide the parts outside the CDR3, is EPEVTQTPSHQVTQMGQEVILRCVPISNHLYFYWYRQILGQKVEFLVSFYNNEISEKSEIFDDQFSVERPDGSNFTLKIRSTKLEDSAMYFCASNLRRDHEQYFGPGTRLTVT.